What follows are 2 T cell receptor beta chains derived from one specimen sequenced in a study of blood T cell repertoires in COVID-19. Profiling relied on immunoSEQ multiplex PCR, and the TCRdb table lists in-frame clones only, not all of them. The profile shows roughly 400,000 clones, nearly 90% of them singletons. Sequencing was carried out using PBMCs or T cells enriched from blood (not recorded which). The receptor source for this set is a woman in her twenties or thirties who had recovered from COVID-19.

In regard to this clone: One end of the junction is discordant with germline, which a read error may explain. V and J are TRBV7-3 and TRBJ1-5; possibly TRBD1 for D (6 bases). CDR1 SGHTA and CDR2 FQGTGA come from the germline V gene. CDR3 length: 14 residues. CDR3: CASTLPGAPQPQHF. In nucleotides, the CDR3 is TGTGCCAGCACCTTACCAGGGGCACCTCAGCCCCAGCATTTT.

The rearrangement uses TRBV7-9 and TRBJ2-5; 12 positions match TRBD2. With V trimmed by 4 bases and J by 4 bases, 16 bases remained unmatched. Germline lookup yields CDR1 SEHNR and CDR2 FQNEAQ (reference sequence). The CDR3 extends over 19 amino acids. The CDR3, as DNA: TGTGCCAGCAGCTACACGGGACTAGCGGGCCGAAGGTGGCTAGAGACCCAGTACTTC. This sequence encodes CASSYTGLAGRRWLETQYF.